This is a list of T cell receptor beta chains from one sample in a study of T cell changes during pregnancy in multiple sclerosis. Measured with immunoSEQ multiplex PCR; TCRdb has only the in-frame clones, and not every one. Of around 130,000 clones listed, roughly 95% are singletons. Sequences were derived from peripheral blood, sampled after pregnancy. Receptors were obtained from a female donor with multiple sclerosis, enrolled in a pregnancy study. Both conserved end residues are part of each CDR3. A D gene is named only where the DNA matches it firmly. Clone size is shown for a subset of rows, as once, few, many or a class of expanded clone.

j_call v_call d_call cdr3_length clone_size cdr3_aa cdr3_nt
TRBJ1-1 TRBV5-1 - 14 - CASRLTWGGAEAFF TGCGCCAGCAGGCTGACTTGGGGGGGGGCTGAAGCTTTCTTT
TRBJ2-5 TRBV19 - 15 - CASSMGGPLGETQYF TGTGCCAGTAGTATGGGGGGACCACTCGGGGAGACCCAGTACTTC
TRBJ2-7 TRBV7-9 TRBD1 14 - CASSFLDRNYEQYF TGTGCCAGCAGCTTCCTGGACAGGAACTACGAGCAGTACTTC
TRBJ2-7 TRBV5-1 - 13 - CASSSLTRYEQYF TGCGCCAGCAGTTCACTGACTAGGTACGAGCAGTACTTC
TRBJ2-1 TRBV19 TRBD1 14 - CASSGQGTYNEQFF TGTGCCAGTAGCGGACAGGGGACCTACAATGAGCAGTTCTTC
TRBJ1-2 TRBV5-6 TRBD1 15 - CASSSRDRERYGYTF TGTGCCAGCAGTTCCCGGGACAGGGAACGTTATGGCTACACCTTC
TRBJ2-7 TRBV30 - 12 - CAWSDGAYEQYF TGTGCCTGGAGTGACGGGGCCTACGAGCAGTACTTC
TRBJ2-7 TRBV6-6 TRBD2 14 - CASSLAGGPGEQYF TGTGCCAGCAGTTTAGCGGGAGGGCCTGGCGAGCAGTACTTC
TRBJ1-1 TRBV7-2 - 13 - CASSRSLNTEAFF TGTGCCAGCAGCCGTAGCCTCAACACTGAAGCTTTCTTT
TRBJ1-5 TRBV19 - 14 - CASNWGGRNQPQHF TGTGCCAGTAATTGGGGGGGGCGGAATCAGCCCCAGCATTTT
TRBJ2-3 TRBV29-1 TRBD2 17 - CSVEDLGLAGGSDTQYF TGCAGCGTTGAAGATCTAGGACTAGCGGGAGGTTCAGATACGCAGTATTTT
TRBJ2-2 TRBV15 TRBD1 16 - CATSSQQGSNTGELFF TGTGCCACCAGCAGTCAACAGGGGTCGAACACCGGGGAGCTGTTTTTT
TRBJ1-3 TRBV6-1 - 15 - CASSEMSSSGNTIYF TGTGCCAGCAGTGAAATGTCTAGCTCTGGAAACACCATATATTTT
TRBJ1-5 TRBV10-3 TRBD1 13 - CAISEGTGQPQHF TGTGCCATCTCCGAGGGGACAGGACAGCCCCAGCATTTT
TRBJ2-2 TRBV7-9 TRBD1 16 - CASSHRGYPHTGELFF TGTGCCAGCAGCCACAGGGGCTACCCCCACACCGGGGAGCTGTTTTTT
TRBJ2-7 TRBV2 TRBD2 16 - CASRESPSGRIYEQYF TGTGCCAGCAGGGAGTCTCCTAGCGGGAGAATCTACGAGCAGTACTTC
TRBJ2-5 TRBV6-5 - 11 - CASSYRETQYF TGTGCCAGCAGTTACCGAGAGACCCAGTACTTC
TRBJ2-7 TRBV6-5 - 14 - CASREAGLFGEQYF TGTGCCAGCAGGGAGGCGGGATTGTTCGGGGAGCAGTACTTC
TRBJ2-1 TRBV28 TRBD1 16 - CASSGTRDRSYNEQFF TGTGCCAGCAGTGGAACCCGGGACAGATCCTACAATGAGCAGTTCTTC
TRBJ2-7 TRBV6-1 - 15 - CASSEAPRDFYEQYF TGTGCCAGCAGTGAAGCCCCCCGGGACTTCTACGAGCAGTACTTC
TRBJ1-1 TRBV6-4 TRBD1 13 - CASRQGARTEAFF TGTGCCAGCCGACAGGGGGCGAGGACTGAAGCTTTCTTT
TRBJ1-3 TRBV7-9 TRBD1 15 - CASSPPRQGADTIYF TGTGCCAGCAGCCCTCCACGACAGGGGGCAGACACCATATATTTT
TRBJ1-5 TRBV2 - 15 - CASRGGRGENQPQHF TGTGCCAGCAGGGGAGGACGGGGAGAAAATCAGCCCCAGCATTTT
TRBJ2-7 TRBV28 - 14 - CASSPLAGAYEQYF TGTGCCAGCAGTCCCCTGGCTGGAGCCTACGAGCAGTACTTC
TRBJ1-5 TRBV19 - 12 - CASRNGGQPQHF TGTGCCAGTAGAAACGGGGGGCAGCCCCAGCATTTT
TRBJ2-7 TRBV27 TRBD2 16 once CASSLGTSGTVYEQYF TGTGCCAGCAGTCTCGGGACTAGCGGGACCGTCTACGAGCAGTACTTC
TRBJ2-7 TRBV6-1 - 15 - CASISGDVHSYEQYF TGTGCCAGCATCTCGGGAGACGTACATTCCTACGAGCAGTACTTC
TRBJ2-1 TRBV15 TRBD2 18 - CATSRRVSAGVMDNEQFF TGTGCCACCAGCAGACGAGTTTCAGCGGGAGTGATGGACAATGAGCAGTTCTTC
TRBJ2-7 TRBV15 TRBD2 15 - CATSRDTSDGYEQYF TGTGCCACCAGCAGAGATACTAGCGACGGTTACGAGCAGTACTTC
TRBJ2-6 TRBV29-1 TRBD1 17 - CSGDKGQGDGGANVLTF TGCAGCGGTGATAAGGGACAGGGGGATGGTGGGGCCAACGTCCTGACTTTC
TRBJ2-6 TRBV7-2 TRBD1 16 - CASTNFRDRGANVLTF TGTGCCAGCACCAATTTCCGGGACAGGGGGGCCAACGTCCTGACTTTC
TRBJ2-1 TRBV19 - 15 - CASSMTPSSYNEQFF TGTGCCAGTAGTATGACACCCTCCTCCTACAATGAGCAGTTCTTC
TRBJ2-7 TRBV28 TRBD2 15 - CASSSLAGGRGEQYF TGTGCCAGCAGTTCACTAGCGGGAGGGCGGGGGGAGCAGTACTTC
TRBJ1-4 TRBV11-2 TRBD1 14 - CASSLWGQNEKLFF TGTGCCAGCAGCTTATGGGGACAGAATGAAAAACTGTTTTTT
TRBJ2-3 TRBV5-6 - 17 - CASSFTRPSSWTDTQYF TGTGCCAGCAGCTTTACCAGGCCTAGCTCCTGGACGGATACGCAGTATTTT
TRBJ2-1 TRBV10-1 TRBD2 17 - CASSESTETSGNNEQFF TGCGCCAGCAGTGAGTCCACCGAGACTAGCGGAAACAATGAGCAGTTCTTC
TRBJ2-2 TRBV6-5 TRBD2 12 - CASSSGTSNLFF TGTGCCAGCAGCTCCGGGACTAGCAATCTGTTTTTT
TRBJ2-3 TRBV28 TRBD2 12 - CASSLLGGRMYF TGTGCCAGCAGTTTATTGGGCGGGAGGATGTATTTT
TRBJ2-2 TRBV4-3 TRBD2 19 - CASSQAPGWAGANTGELFF TGCGCCAGCAGCCAAGCCCCAGGATGGGCGGGAGCGAACACCGGGGAGCTGTTTTTT
TRBJ2-7 TRBV27 - 13 - CASSSTGRYEQYF TGTGCCAGCAGTTCAACAGGGCGCTACGAGCAGTACTTC
TRBJ2-3 TRBV5-6 TRBD1 16 few CASSLSGQGSTDTQYF TGTGCCAGCAGCTTAAGCGGACAGGGGAGCACAGATACGCAGTATTTT
TRBJ2-7 TRBV27 TRBD1 17 - CASSVTGGVPFPYEQYF TGTGCCAGCAGCGTGACAGGGGGCGTCCCTTTCCCCTACGAGCAGTACTTC
TRBJ2-7 TRBV5-1 TRBD1 16 - CASSLETGTGIYEQYF TGCGCCAGCAGCTTGGAAACCGGGACAGGGATCTACGAGCAGTACTTC
TRBJ1-2 TRBV7-9 TRBD1 13 - CASSLSGQDGYTF TGTGCCAGCAGCTTAAGCGGACAGGACGGCTACACCTTC
TRBJ1-2 TRBV18 - 16 - CASSLSGDNSNYGYTF TGTGCCAGCTCACTCTCAGGGGACAATTCTAACTATGGCTACACCTTC
TRBJ2-7 TRBV29-1 - 14 - CSVPGGTNYYEQYF TGCAGCGTTCCCGGGGGTACTAACTACTACGAGCAGTACTTC
TRBJ2-7 TRBV5-1 - 13 - CASSPPSSYEQYF TGCGCCAGCAGCCCCCCTAGCTCCTACGAGCAGTACTTC
TRBJ2-2 TRBV15 TRBD2 15 - CATSPGLAGPGELFF TGTGCCACCAGCCCGGGACTAGCGGGTCCCGGGGAGCTGTTTTTT
TRBJ1-2 TRBV9 - 13 - CASSEGRDYGYTF TGTGCCAGCAGTGAGGGGAGGGACTATGGCTACACCTTC
TRBJ2-1 TRBV6-1 TRBD2 19 - CASSESGLAGATSYNEQFF TGTGCCAGCAGTGAATCTGGGCTAGCGGGAGCGACTTCCTACAATGAGCAGTTCTTC
TRBJ1-2 TRBV10-3 - 17 - CAISGGGPQGTNYGYTF TGTGCCATCAGTGGGGGAGGCCCTCAAGGGACTAACTATGGCTACACCTTC
TRBJ2-2 TRBV5-1 - 15 - CASSLDRVGTGELFF TGCGCCAGCAGCTTGGACAGGGTGGGCACCGGGGAGCTGTTTTTT
TRBJ1-1 TRBV11-1 - 13 - CASSSWGDTEAFF TGTGCCAGCAGCTCCTGGGGGGACACTGAAGCTTTCTTT
TRBJ2-5 TRBV28 TRBD1 15 - CASSIGTASQETQYF TGTGCCAGCAGTATCGGGACAGCCAGCCAAGAGACCCAGTACTTC
TRBJ1-5 TRBV19 - 15 - CASSIRGLGNQPQHF TGTGCCAGTAGTATAAGGGGATTGGGGAATCAGCCCCAGCATTTT
TRBJ2-5 TRBV28 - 15 - CASRYTEAAQETQYF TGTGCCAGCAGGTATACTGAGGCAGCACAAGAGACCCAGTACTTC